Each of the 32 T cell receptor beta chains below was sequenced from the same sample in a study of radiotherapy plus CTLA-4 blockade in lung cancer. Here immunoSEQ multiplex PCR was the method, and the copy in TCRdb shows in-frame clones only, minus some. The table has fewer than 150,000 clones, approximately 80% seen once; the top ten hold 4% to 6%. This specimen was peripheral blood, taken from a patient treated with radiotherapy plus ipilimumab. The receptor set was obtained from a human donor with non-small cell lung cancer who had a partial response to radiotherapy plus ipilimumab.

V usage is TRBV7-9 and J usage is TRBJ2-1, with 8 bases aligning to TRBD2. The J segment lost 10 bases and the V segment lost 4 bases, leaving 9 bases of the junction unmatched. The CDR3 has 14 amino acids. Germline loops: CDR1 SEHNR, CDR2 FQNEAQ (reference sequence). The CDR3 sequence: CASSSSRTSREQFF. CDR3 coding DNA: TGTGCCAGCAGCTCCAGCCGGACTAGCCGAGAGCAGTTCTTC.

This chain links TRBV28 with TRBJ1-3; no reliable D call. This CDR3 spans 14 amino acids. V gave up 5 bases and J gave up 0 bases, with 8 bases separating them. The germline CDR1 and CDR2 sequences are MDHEN and SYDVKM. CDR3 sequence (DNA): TGTGCCAGCAGTAACCTATTCTCTGGAAACACCATATATTTT. Protein: CASSNLFSGNTIYF.

Here the CDR3 DNA reads TGTGCCAGCAGTGTAGGCGGGATCCTTCAAGAGACCCAGTACTTC. Its protein is CASSVGGILQETQYF. The chain joins TRBV27 to TRBJ2-5; TRBD2 might be the D (6 bases). There are 15 residues in the CDR3. Germline CDR1 MNHEY, CDR2 SMNVEV (reference sequence). The ends were cut back, 5 bases at V and 2 bases at J, with 15 bases in the middle.

This rearrangement joins TRBV5-6 to TRBJ2-1, with TRBD2 matching 7 bases. CDR3 size: 16 residues. Trimming at V came to 0 bases and at J to 0 bases, leaving 3 bases not matched to a gene. Germline CDR1 reads SGHDT; CDR2 reads YYEEEE. This chain's CDR3 is CASSLGGGSSYNEQFF. CDR3 nucleotides: TGTGCCAGCAGCTTGGGGGGCGGGAGCTCCTACAATGAGCAGTTCTTC.

The V call is TRBV6-1, the J call TRBJ2-5; weak D call: TRBD1 (6 bases). The V and J ends lost 5 bases and 5 bases respectively, with 15 bases between them. The germline V gene encodes CDR1 MNHNS and CDR2 SASEGT. The CDR3 has 14 residues. CDR3 sequence: CASSKTGFGETQYF. The CDR3 region has the DNA TGTGCCAGCAGTAAAACAGGGTTCGGGGAGACCCAGTACTTC.

The rearrangement uses TRBV5-4 and TRBJ2-7; D gene ambiguous. CDR3 size: 11 residues. Germline-derived CDR1 and CDR2 are SGHNT and YYREEE (reference sequence). V lost 4 bases, J lost 6 bases, and 8 bases lay in between. Here the CDR3 reads CASSRAFEQYF. The DNA of the CDR3 is TGTGCCAGCAGCAGAGCCTTCGAGCAGTACTTC. The full variable domain, rest sourced from reference TRBV5-4 and TRBJ2-7, is ETGVTQSPTHLIKTRGQQVTLRCSSQSGHNTVSWYQQALGQGPQFIFQYYREEENGRGNFPPRFSGLQFPNYSSELNVNALELDDSALYLCASSRAFEQYFGPGTRLTVT.

This clone is a singleton in its sample. The chain uses TRBV10-1 and TRBJ2-2; tentative D call: TRBD2 (5 bases). Germline-derived CDR1 and CDR2 are WNHNN and SYGVQD (reference sequence). Trimming shortened V by 4 bases and J by 3 bases, and 9 bases separated the two germline ends. This CDR3 is built from 14 residues. CDR3 sequence reads: CASSGGLDTGELFF. The CDR3 bases are TGCGCCAGCAGTGGAGGGCTGGACACCGGGGAGCTGTTTTTT.

Remarks on this clone: At one end the junction does not follow the germline gene, possibly because of a read error. The CDR3 DNA reads as TGTGTCAGCCTGAACCAAGCCGGGAGCTCCTACGAGCAGTACTTC. Residues: CVSLNQAGSSYEQYF. The chain couples TRBV2 to TRBJ2-7; perhaps TRBD2 as D (6 bases). The germline CDR1 and CDR2 sequences are SNHLY and FYNNEI. The CDR3 covers 15 residues.

The V gene is TRBV2, the J gene TRBJ1-2; D is possibly TRBD1 (6 bases). The ends were cut back, 5 bases at V and 6 bases at J, with 10 bases in the middle. CDR1 is SNHLY and CDR2 is FYNNEI in the germline V gene. This CDR3 has 12 residues. CDR3 sequence: CASSSTGHGYTF. The CDR3 DNA follows: TGTGCCAGCAGTTCGACAGGCCATGGCTACACCTTC. The entire variable domain, with the rest obtained from reference TRBV2 and TRBJ1-2, is as follows: EPEVTQTPSHQVTQMGQEVILRCVPISNHLYFYWYRQILGQKVEFLVSFYNNEISEKSEIFDDQFSVERPDGSNFTLKIRSTKLEDSAMYFCASSSTGHGYTFGSGTRLTVV.

This chain uses TRBV5-4 with TRBJ2-7, with 7 bases that match TRBD1. V was pared by 0 bases and J by 3 bases, with 3 bases of the junction left unmatched. CDR3 length: 14 amino acids. The germline V gene encodes CDR1 SGHNT and CDR2 YYREEE (reference sequence). The CDR3 nucleotides are TGTGCCAGCAGCTTGGGACAGGGAGACTACGAGCAGTACTTC. Translated, it gives CASSLGQGDYEQYF.

The J gene is TRBJ1-6, the V gene TRBV2; D not certain. Germline loops: CDR1 SNHLY, CDR2 FYNNEI. This CDR3 region has 15 residues. V lost 3 bases and J lost 5, with 11 bases in between. CDR3 amino acids: CASSDGQRDNSPLHF. DNA for the CDR3: TGTGCCAGCAGTGACGGGCAGAGGGATAATTCACCCCTCCACTTT.

J is TRBJ1-1 and V is TRBV4-1, with a weak D call TRBD1 (6 bases). V lost 4 bases and J 0 bases, leaving 9 bases between the germline ends. This CDR3 has 14 amino acids. Germline V gene lookup returns CDR1 MGHRA and CDR2 YSYEKL. CDR3 amino acids: CASSLGQLNTEAFF. The CDR3 DNA follows: TGCGCCAGCAGCCTAGGACAGCTGAACACTGAAGCTTTCTTT.

The rearrangement joins TRBV27 to TRBJ2-2; 9 bases align to TRBD1. The V segment lost 4 bases and the J segment 7 bases; nucleotides outside the gene matches: 1. Germline V gene lookup returns CDR1 MNHEY and CDR2 SMNVEV (reference sequence). The CDR3 totals 13 residues. CDR3 protein: CASSYRGLGELFF. The CDR3, as DNA: TGTGCCAGCAGTTACAGGGGGCTCGGGGAGCTGTTTTTT.

The chain employs TRBV28 and TRBJ2-7, with TRBD2 identical over 15 bases. The germline V gene encodes CDR1 MDHEN and CDR2 SYDVKM. With V trimmed by 5 bases and J by 9 bases, 5 bases remained unmatched. The CDR3 spans 14 residues. The CDR3 protein is CASSRTSGRAWQYF. CDR3 nucleotide sequence: TGTGCCAGCAGTAGGACTAGCGGGAGGGCCTGGCAGTACTTC.

On this clone itself: The identical CDR3 is also encoded by other nucleotide sequences in the sample. The V gene is TRBV6-5, the J gene TRBJ1-4, with a tentative D call TRBD1 (5 bases). CDR1 and CDR2 (germline): MNHEY, SVGAGI. This CDR3 has 15 residues. V was clipped by 2 bases and J by 4 bases, with 11 bases between them. CDR3 in amino acids: CASSYGAGINEKLFF. For the CDR3, the DNA is TGTGCCAGCAGTTACGGAGCAGGGATTAATGAAAAACTGTTTTTT.

The chain uses TRBV6-1 and TRBJ1-5, with 7 bases fitting TRBD1. J gave up 4 bases and V 8 bases, and 5 bases lay outside the gene matches. The CDR3 is 13 residues long. Germline V gives CDR1 MNHNS, CDR2 SASEGT. The DNA of the CDR3 is TGTGCCAGCTTAGACAGGGTAAATCAGCCCCAGCATTTT. It encodes CASLDRVNQPQHF.

The rearrangement links TRBV4-2 to TRBJ2-5; TRBD2 is a possible D gene (6 bases). Germline assignment: CDR1 LGHNA and CDR2 YNFKEQ. The CDR3 runs to 14 residues. Trimming took 0 bases from V and 7 from J, leaving 12 bases between them. DNA for the CDR3: TGTGCCAGCAGCCAAGAGGAGGGCAGAGGGACCCAGTACTTC. Translated, it gives CASSQEEGRGTQYF.

The chain recombines TRBV28 with TRBJ2-2; D not resolved. This CDR3 has 14 amino acids. Germline values: CDR1 MDHEN, CDR2 SYDVKM. The V end lost 5 bases, the J end lost 5 bases, and 12 bases lay between the germline ends. The CDR3 DNA sequence: TGTGCCAGCAGTACCCCATCTAGAACCGGGGAGCTGTTTTTT. Residues: CASSTPSRTGELFF.

V gene TRBV9 combines with J gene TRBJ2-3; TRBD2 matches 9 bases. The CDR3 sequence is 15 residues long. Germline CDR1 SGDLS, CDR2 YYNGEE. J lost 5 bases, V lost 4 bases, and 8 bases had no gene match. CDR3 region: CASSTPSGNVDTQYF. The CDR3 DNA reads as TGTGCCAGCAGCACACCTAGCGGGAATGTAGATACGCAGTATTTT. The full variable domain, completed using reference TRBV9 and TRBJ2-3, is DSGVTQTPKHLITATGQRVTLRCSPRSGDLSVYWYQQSLDQGLQFLIQYYNGEERAKGNILERFSAQQFPDLHSELNLSSLELGDSALYFCASSTPSGNVDTQYFGPGTRLTVL.

The chain recombines TRBV18 with TRBJ1-2, with TRBD1 as a possible D gene (6 bases). Germline V gives CDR1 KGHSH, CDR2 LQKENI. The V end lost 2 bases, the J end lost 8 bases, and 18 bases lay between the germline ends. The CDR3 runs 15 residues. The CDR3 sequence is CASSPWRGPGLGYTF. For the CDR3, the DNA is TGTGCCAGCTCACCATGGCGGGGGCCCGGCTTGGGCTACACCTTC.

V is TRBV7-3 and J is TRBJ2-7; 11 bases are a match to TRBD2. The length of the CDR3 is 20 residues. Trimming at V came to 4 bases and at J to 0 bases, leaving 17 bases not matched to a gene. Germline values: CDR1 SGHTA, CDR2 FQGTGA. DNA for the CDR3: TGTGCCAGCAGCTCTGGCTGGGTTTTTGGGACTAGCGGCCCCTCCTACGAGCAGTACGTC. It is translated as CASSSGWVFGTSGPSYEQYV.

The V and J genes are TRBV7-6 and TRBJ2-1, with a weak D call TRBD2 (5 bases). The CDR3 has 16 amino acids. The germline V gene encodes CDR1 SGHVS and CDR2 FNYEAQ. V lost 5 bases to trimming and J lost 5 bases, with 19 bases between them. The chain's CDR3 is CASSLRGSKDDNEQFF. The CDR3 region has the DNA TGTGCCAGCAGCCTTCGCGGGTCTAAGGACGACAATGAGCAGTTCTTC.

The chain links TRBV10-3 to TRBJ2-5; 8 positions agree with TRBD2. The DNA end favors TRBJ2-7, so the J call may be wrong. There are 16 residues in the CDR3. Germline lookup yields CDR1 ENHRY and CDR2 SYGVKD. The CDR3 here is CAISEVTGGPRGEQYF. As DNA, the CDR3 is TGTGCCATCAGTGAGGTGACGGGAGGGCCTCGGGGCGAGCAGTACTTC.

The chain recombines TRBV7-2 with TRBJ2-1, with TRBD2 identical over 10 bases. CDR1 and CDR2 from the germline V gene are SGHTA and FQGNSA. This CDR3 is 15 amino acids long. Trimming took 8 bases from V and 4 from J; bases not matched to a gene: 8. In DNA, the CDR3 is TGTGCCAGCTCTAGCGGGAGTTTGATTTACAATGAGCAGTTCTTC. Translated: CASSSGSLIYNEQFF.

The rearrangement joins TRBV5-5 to TRBJ1-1; no reliable D call. With 0 bases removed from V and 4 bases from J, the gap between germline ends came to 10 bases. CDR1 SGHKS and CDR2 YYEKEE come from the germline V gene (reference sequence). The CDR3 has 14 amino acids. The CDR3 coding sequence is TGTGCCAGCAGCTTGGCGGTCATGATCACTGAAGCTTTCTTT. Translation: CASSLAVMITEAFF.

The V and J genes are TRBV5-1 and TRBJ2-5; 9 nucleotides agree with TRBD1. Germline assignment: CDR1 SGHRS and CDR2 YFSETQ. With 4 bases clipped from V and 5 bases from J, the junction kept 6 bases outside the gene matches. This CDR3 is built from 14 residues. The CDR3 region is CASSPQGAGETQYF. In DNA form, the CDR3 reads TGCGCCAGCAGCCCACAGGGGGCGGGGGAGACCCAGTACTTC.

The chain links TRBV9 to TRBJ2-7, with 10 bases aligning to TRBD1. From germline, CDR1 is SGDLS and CDR2 YYNGEE. V was pared by 3 bases and J by 6 bases, with 9 bases of the junction left unmatched. This CDR3 has 15 residues. The CDR3 region is CASSAHTGTGAEQYF. The DNA of the CDR3 is TGTGCCAGCAGCGCTCATACCGGGACAGGGGCCGAGCAGTACTTC.

This clone was recorded a few times. The V call is TRBV30, the J call TRBJ2-6; no clear D gene. This CDR3 is 14 amino acids long. Germline loops: CDR1 GTSNPN, CDR2 SVGIG (reference sequence). Trimming shortened V by 4 bases and J by 0 bases, and 7 bases separated the two germline ends. CDR3 nucleotides: TGTGCCTGGAATAGTGTCTCTGGGGCCAACGTCCTGACTTTC. Its translation: CAWNSVSGANVLTF.

V usage is TRBV27 and J usage is TRBJ2-7; 8 bases fit TRBD2. This CDR3 is 16 amino acids long. V shed 1 base, J shed 6 bases, and the junction held 11 bases outside the gene matches. Per the germline V gene, CDR1 is MNHEY and CDR2 is SMNVEV (reference sequence). CDR3 DNA sequence: TGTGCCAGCAGTTTATTGTCCAGCGGGAGACTTGGCGAGCAGTACGTC. This translates into CASSLLSSGRLGEQYV.

This clone was picked up one time. The J gene is TRBJ2-1, the V gene TRBV29-1; TRBD2 agrees at 9 bases. V trimming: 7 bases; J trimming: 12 bases; junction bases outside the gene matches: 19. This CDR3 is 15 amino acids long. Germline CDR1 is SQVTM and CDR2 is ANQGSEA. CDR3 coding DNA: TGCAGCGAAATTCGGGCTAGCGGGAAGGGGATGGTGCAGTTCTTC. It is translated as CSEIRASGKGMVQFF.

The V gene is TRBV7-6, the J gene TRBJ2-1; D uncertain. The CDR3 has 13 amino acids. The germline CDR1 and CDR2 sequences are SGHVS and FNYEAQ. Trimming removed 3 bases from V and 5 bases from J, with 8 bases in between. For the CDR3, the DNA is TGTGCCAGCAGCTTTCGAGAGGACAATGAGCAGTTCTTC. Translated, it gives CASSFREDNEQFF.

The J gene is TRBJ2-1, the V gene TRBV4-3; 9 bases align to TRBD2. CDR1 is LGHNA and CDR2 is YSLEER in the germline V gene. This CDR3 has 13 amino acids. V gave up 9 bases and J gave up 0 bases; unmatched junction bases: 0. CDR3 region: CASSGSSYNEQFF. CDR3 in DNA: TGCGCCAGTAGCGGGAGCTCCTACAATGAGCAGTTCTTC.